This is a list of T cell receptor beta chains from one sample in a study of Ad26.COV2.S vaccination and SARS-CoV-2 variants. The data were produced by immunoSEQ multiplex PCR, yet TCRdb's version contains in-frame clones alone and is incomplete. Counted here are a few hundred thousand clones, around 87% occurring once; the ten biggest clones make up about 3.5%. This material consisted of peripheral blood, taken in a trial of Ad26.COV2.S vaccine versus placebo. The receptors were sampled from a person aged 18-60 years who received the Ad26.COV2.S COVID-19 vaccine or a placebo. Both conserved end residues are part of each CDR3.

v_call	j_call	cdr3_aa
TRBV7-8	TRBJ2-2	CASSTHTGELFF
TRBV10-3	TRBJ2-1	CAISDPGTGSYNEQFF
TRBV2	TRBJ1-2	CASSRDSNYGYTF
TRBV7-9	TRBJ1-1	CASSFSGMNTEAFF
TRBV14	TRBJ1-4	CASSRSWGPGEKLFF
TRBV18	TRBJ2-1	CASSPPSVGGEQFF
TRBV19	TRBJ1-2	CASSLQGRGYTF
TRBV5-1	TRBJ1-2	CASSLDLGDYGYTF
TRBV30	TRBJ2-1	CAWSRQGAGEQFF
TRBV6-1	TRBJ1-2	CASSETWYGYTF
TRBV5-1	TRBJ2-7	CASSSRQGSYEQYF
TRBV9	TRBJ1-3	CASSVGRISGNTIYF
TRBV18	TRBJ2-3	CASSPAGSTDTQYF
TRBV7-3	TRBJ2-2	CASSLFRGPDGELFF
TRBV3-1/TRBV3-2	TRBJ2-5	CASSQRALGLGVETQYF
TRBV7-9	TRBJ2-3	CASSTYYTSGSTDTQYF
TRBV29-1	TRBJ1-4	CSAVVTNEKLFF
TRBV19	TRBJ1-2	CASSSGQINYGYTF
TRBV19	TRBJ1-5	CASSAYQDSLEPQHF
TRBV6-5	TRBJ2-7	CASRTTSGSSYEQYF
TRBV5-1	TRBJ1-1	CASSLVGRTEAFF
TRBV18	TRBJ2-7	CASSPPDREGAAGYEQYF
TRBV30	TRBJ2-2	CAWKEGVNTGELFF
TRBV6-2/TRBV6-3	TRBJ1-2	CASNPQGVGYTF
TRBV29-1	TRBJ2-1	CSVEDDEGSHNEQFF
TRBV4-1	TRBJ2-5	CASSLDRVQETQYF
TRBV6-5	TRBJ2-1	CASTLDRMRRSEQFF
TRBV13	TRBJ1-1	CASSSGTGNTEAFF
TRBV18	TRBJ1-2	CASSPTGATYGYTF
TRBV29-1	TRBJ2-1	CSVDGSYNEQFF
TRBV7-2	TRBJ1-3	CASSSQQGRNTIYF
TRBV2	TRBJ2-1	CASRAGLAGRDNEQFF
TRBV5-4	TRBJ1-1	CASSRRGLTNTEAFF
TRBV12-5	TRBJ1-2	CASGLTWDGYTF
TRBV6-5	TRBJ2-7	CASRGTGSYEQYF
TRBV2	TRBJ2-3	CASSVTNRVFGDTQYF
TRBV6-4	TRBJ2-1	CASKPGQDYNEQFF
TRBV5-6	TRBJ2-3	CASSPTTDRASTDTQYF
TRBV2	TRBJ1-5	CASSHRVQPQHF
TRBV4-3	TRBJ1-1	CASSQLQGAIEAFF
TRBV7-8	TRBJ2-2	CASSYPQRGGDTGELFF
TRBV9	TRBJ2-1	CASSVASGGNNEQFF
TRBV5-1	TRBJ1-2	CASSLEGNYGYTF
TRBV2	TRBJ2-7	CASSQSAGQYF
TRBV11-1	TRBJ2-1	CASSDNSGSYNEQFF
TRBV12-5	TRBJ1-1	CASGPGWNTEAFF
TRBV12-5	TRBJ2-3	CASGPRLATDTQYF
TRBV30	TRBJ2-2	CAWSVGPGSANTGELFF
TRBV9	TRBJ2-1	CASSVVDDEQFF
TRBV6-2/TRBV6-3	TRBJ2-7	CASSFSVYEQYF
TRBV30	TRBJ2-1	CAWMGGLTSFGEQFF
TRBV5-5	TRBJ2-3	CASSLTSSATSTDTQYF
TRBV11-2	TRBJ2-4	CASSRGGPRAVQYF
TRBV29-1	TRBJ1-2	CSVLPTENYGYTF